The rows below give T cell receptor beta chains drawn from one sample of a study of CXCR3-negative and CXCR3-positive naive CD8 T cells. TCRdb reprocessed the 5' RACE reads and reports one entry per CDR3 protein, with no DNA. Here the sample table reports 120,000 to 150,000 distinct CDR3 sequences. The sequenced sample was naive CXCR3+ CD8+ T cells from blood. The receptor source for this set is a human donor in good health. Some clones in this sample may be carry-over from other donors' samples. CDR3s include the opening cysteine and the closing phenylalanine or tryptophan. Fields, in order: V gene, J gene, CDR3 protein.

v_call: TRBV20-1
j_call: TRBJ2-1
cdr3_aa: CSAFSGELNEQFF

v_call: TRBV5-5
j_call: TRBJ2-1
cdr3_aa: CASSLDPLGAYNEQFF

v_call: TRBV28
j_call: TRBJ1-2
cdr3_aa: CASSLSDRNYGYTF

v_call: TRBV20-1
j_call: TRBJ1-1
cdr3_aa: CSARDLQGALVTEAFF

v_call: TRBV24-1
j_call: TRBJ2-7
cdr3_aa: CATSASGQGASYEQYF

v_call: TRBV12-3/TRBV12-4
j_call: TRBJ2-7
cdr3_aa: CASSLGYTSYEQYF

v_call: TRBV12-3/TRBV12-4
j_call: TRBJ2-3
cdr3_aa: CASGLAGTDTQYF

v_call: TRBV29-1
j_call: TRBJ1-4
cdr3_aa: CSVQGLSDEKLFF

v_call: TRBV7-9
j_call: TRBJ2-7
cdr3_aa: CASSSPWDRDSYEQYF

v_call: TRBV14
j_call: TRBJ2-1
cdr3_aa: CASSSGLGSREQFF

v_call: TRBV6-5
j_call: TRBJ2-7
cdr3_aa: CASRATGNEQYF

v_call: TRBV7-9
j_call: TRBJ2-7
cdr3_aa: CASSSGRGVPEQYF

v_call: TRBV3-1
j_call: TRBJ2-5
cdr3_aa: CASSQKGQQDWETQYF

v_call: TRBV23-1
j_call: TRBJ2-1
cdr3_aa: CASSQSGCGEQFF

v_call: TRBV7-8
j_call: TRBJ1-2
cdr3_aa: CASSSDRGNDGYTF

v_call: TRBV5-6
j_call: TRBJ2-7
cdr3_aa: CASSLLAGYHEQYF

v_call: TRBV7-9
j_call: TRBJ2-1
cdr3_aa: CASSFRPSEQFF

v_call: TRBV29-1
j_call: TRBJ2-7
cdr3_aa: CSVKAGGRSYEQYF

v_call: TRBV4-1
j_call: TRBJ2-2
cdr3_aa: CASSQLLAGAGGTGELFF

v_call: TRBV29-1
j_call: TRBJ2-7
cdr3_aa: CSVGGAGYEQYF

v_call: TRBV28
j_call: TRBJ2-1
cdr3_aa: CASTPSGKEQFF

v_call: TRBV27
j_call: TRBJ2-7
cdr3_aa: CASSSPGTSTYEQYF

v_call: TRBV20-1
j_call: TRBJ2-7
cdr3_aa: CSARVGQGDFYEQYF

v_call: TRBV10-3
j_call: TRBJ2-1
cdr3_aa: CAISDGAGNEQFF

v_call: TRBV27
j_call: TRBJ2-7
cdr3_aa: CASSFRSGSNEYF

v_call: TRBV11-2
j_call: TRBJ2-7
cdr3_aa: CASSLAFDGSYEQYF

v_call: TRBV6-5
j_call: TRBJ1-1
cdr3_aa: CASSYPGDTEAFF

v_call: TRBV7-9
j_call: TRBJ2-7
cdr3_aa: CASSLVGQDEQYF

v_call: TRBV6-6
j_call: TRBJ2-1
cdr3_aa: CASSYYGGNEQFF

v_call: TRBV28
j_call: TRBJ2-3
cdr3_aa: CASSVFSGVLDTQYF

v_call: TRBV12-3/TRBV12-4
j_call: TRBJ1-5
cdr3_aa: CASSLGAGNQPQHF

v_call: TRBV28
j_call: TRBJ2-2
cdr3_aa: CASSLWSGKNTGELFF

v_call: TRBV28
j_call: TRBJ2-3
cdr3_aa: CASTAARIRLSTDTQYF

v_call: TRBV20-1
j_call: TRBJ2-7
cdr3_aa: CSANSGTGSGEQYF

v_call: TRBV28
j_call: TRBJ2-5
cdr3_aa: CASEIGTGPQETQYF

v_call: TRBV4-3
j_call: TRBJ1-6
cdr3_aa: CASSYAENNSPLHF

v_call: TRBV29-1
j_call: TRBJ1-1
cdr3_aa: CSVETGRGTEAFF

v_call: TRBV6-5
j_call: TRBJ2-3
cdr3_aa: CASSLGLEDTQYF

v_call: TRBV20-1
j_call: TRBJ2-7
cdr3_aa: CSASEGLGEQYF

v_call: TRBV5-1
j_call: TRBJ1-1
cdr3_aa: CASSLYSGTEAFF

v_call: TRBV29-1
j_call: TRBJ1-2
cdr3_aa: CSVDAGRDGYGYTF

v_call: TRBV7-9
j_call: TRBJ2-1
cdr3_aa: CASSLVNAGENYNEQFF

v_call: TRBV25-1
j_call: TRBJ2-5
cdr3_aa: CASRQEARETQYF

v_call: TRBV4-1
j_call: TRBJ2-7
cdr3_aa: CASSHPASGIIEQYF

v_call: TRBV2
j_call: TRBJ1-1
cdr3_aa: CASREGTSEAFF

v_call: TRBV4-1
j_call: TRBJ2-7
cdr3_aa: CASSHYRGSYEQYF

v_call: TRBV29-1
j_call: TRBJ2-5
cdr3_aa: CSPRGSGRRKETQYF

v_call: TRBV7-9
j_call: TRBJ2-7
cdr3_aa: CASSLAQALGMSSYEQYF

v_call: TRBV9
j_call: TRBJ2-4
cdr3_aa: CASSPWIRDIQYF

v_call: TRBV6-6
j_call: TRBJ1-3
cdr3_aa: CASSSNPTSGNTIYF